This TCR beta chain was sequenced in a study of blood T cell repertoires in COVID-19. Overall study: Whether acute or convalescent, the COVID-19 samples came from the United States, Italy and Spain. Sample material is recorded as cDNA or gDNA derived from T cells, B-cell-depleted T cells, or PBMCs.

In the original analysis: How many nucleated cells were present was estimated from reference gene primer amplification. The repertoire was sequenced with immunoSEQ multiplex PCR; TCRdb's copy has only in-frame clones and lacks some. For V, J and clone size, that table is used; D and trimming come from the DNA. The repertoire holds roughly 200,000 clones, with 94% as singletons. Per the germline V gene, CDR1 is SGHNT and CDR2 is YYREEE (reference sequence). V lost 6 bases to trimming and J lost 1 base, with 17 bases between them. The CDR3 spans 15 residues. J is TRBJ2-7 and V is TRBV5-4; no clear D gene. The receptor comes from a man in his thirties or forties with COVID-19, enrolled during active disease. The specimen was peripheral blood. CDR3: CASNMRGPGSYEQYF. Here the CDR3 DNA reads TGTGCCAGCAATATGCGAGGTCCTGGGTCCTACGAGCAGTACTTC.